This is a list of T cell receptor beta chains from one sample in a study of T-cell memory formation after mild COVID-19. TCRdb re-called the 5' RACE reads with MiXCR, one entry per CDR3 protein. The sample has tens of thousands of distinct CDR3 sequences; approximately 25% are singletons. The sequencing sample was made of PBMCs or a T cell subset sorted from them (not recorded which). These receptors originate from a man between 18 and 35 years old who had mild COVID-19 (a few samples of this study predate the infection). Cell type and time point are not known. Each CDR3 is given with its conserved first and last residue. The D gene is left open where the match is weak. The listing skips clone size in some rows; elsewhere it reads once, few, many or a size class.

15 | - | - | TRBJ2-3 | TRBV7-8 | CASSLRVPDTDTQYF | TGTGCCAGCAGCCTCAGGGTTCCCGACACAGATACGCAGTATTTT
13 | - | few | TRBJ1-5 | TRBV9 | CASSVEGLEPQHF | TGTGCCAGCAGCGTAGAGGGGTTAGAGCCCCAGCATTTT
13 | TRBD2 | few | TRBJ2-1 | TRBV20-1 | CSATSGGYNEQFF | TGCAGTGCCACTAGCGGGGGGTACAATGAGCAGTTCTTC
16 | TRBD2 | few | TRBJ2-5 | TRBV28 | CASSYGLGVVRETQYF | TGTGCCAGCAGTTACGGACTAGGGGTGGTAAGGGAGACCCAGTACTTC
15 | - | - | TRBJ2-5 | TRBV7-9 | CASSPPITTGETQYF | TGTGCCAGCAGCCCCCCGATCACCACTGGAGAGACCCAGTACTTC
17 | TRBD2 | - | TRBJ2-3 | TRBV4-1 | CASSQERGGAATDTQYF | TGCGCCAGCAGCCAAGAACGCGGGGGGGCCGCCACAGATACGCAGTATTTT
13 | TRBD1 | few | TRBJ1-4 | TRBV29-1 | CSVQTGLEEKLFF | TGCAGCGTTCAGACAGGGTTGGAGGAAAAACTGTTTTTT
14 | TRBD1 | - | TRBJ2-3 | TRBV7-6 | CASSGQGATDTQYF | TGTGCCAGCTCGGGACAGGGGGCAACAGATACGCAGTATTTT
14 | TRBD1 | - | TRBJ1-4 | TRBV15 | CATSPGQGNEKLFF | TGTGCCACCAGCCCGGGACAGGGTAATGAAAAACTGTTTTTT
13 | TRBD2 | few | TRBJ2-1 | TRBV29-1 | CSIGMGGVDEQFF | TGCAGCATCGGGATGGGGGGGGTGGATGAGCAGTTCTTC
13 | - | - | TRBJ2-7 | TRBV12-3/TRBV12-4 | CASSPRTRYEQYF | TGTGCCAGCAGCCCTCGGACAAGATACGAGCAGTACTTC
14 | - | few | TRBJ2-2 | TRBV10-1 | CASSIAGHTGELFF | TGCGCCAGCAGTATAGCAGGTCACACCGGGGAGCTGTTTTTT
16 | - | - | TRBJ2-7 | TRBV7-6 | CASSSGVRGSSYEQYF | TGTGCCAGCAGCTCGGGTGTCAGGGGCTCCTCCTACGAGCAGTACTTC
19 | - | few | TRBJ2-6 | TRBV11-2 | CASSLDPARIESGANVLTF | TGTGCCAGCAGCTTAGATCCCGCCAGGATCGAGTCCGGGGCCAACGTCCTGACTTTC
21 | TRBD2 | - | TRBJ2-7 | TRBV7-9 | CASSFRRGGLAGGQSSYEQYF | TGTGCCAGCAGCTTTAGGAGAGGAGGACTAGCGGGGGGCCAGAGCTCCTACGAGCAGTACTTC
14 | - | few | TRBJ2-1 | TRBV29-1 | CSVRPSSSYNEQFF | TGCAGCGTCCGACCCTCTAGCTCCTACAATGAGCAGTTCTTC
16 | TRBD1 | few | TRBJ2-2 | TRBV4-3 | CASSQSGTVNTGELFF | TGCGCCAGCAGCCAATCCGGGACAGTTAACACCGGGGAGCTGTTTTTT
13 | - | - | TRBJ1-2 | TRBV7-6 | CASSTGTGYGYTF | TGTGCCAGCAGCACCGGGACGGGCTATGGCTACACCTTC
15 | - | few | TRBJ2-3 | TRBV5-4 | CASSLAAGAGDTQYF | TGTGCCAGCAGCTTGGCCGCGGGGGCGGGAGATACGCAGTATTTT
20 | TRBD2 | - | TRBJ2-3 | TRBV29-1 | CSVDPGLAGARVTSTDTQYF | TGCAGCGTTGACCCGGGACTAGCGGGGGCCAGAGTTACTAGCACAGATACGCAGTATTTT
16 | - | few | TRBJ1-5 | TRBV15 | CATSRDLAGWRQPQHF | TGTGCCACCAGCAGAGATCTGGCAGGGTGGCGTCAGCCCCAGCATTTT
15 | - | few | TRBJ2-7 | TRBV7-2 | CASSLDIGISYEQYF | TGTGCCAGCAGCTTAGATATAGGCATTTCCTACGAGCAGTACTTC
14 | TRBD2 | once | TRBJ2-5 | TRBV12-3/TRBV12-4 | CASSGTSVQETQYF | TGTGCCAGCAGTGGAACTAGCGTCCAAGAGACCCAGTACTTC
15 | TRBD1 | many | TRBJ2-3 | TRBV15 | CATSPGQGAPDTQYF | TGTGCCACCAGCCCGGGACAGGGGGCGCCGGATACGCAGTATTTT
13 | - | - | TRBJ1-1 | TRBV5-4 | CASSHGNIPEAFF | TGTGCCAGCAGCCATGGCAACATTCCTGAAGCTTTCTTT
17 | - | - | TRBJ2-3 | TRBV7-8 | CASSPRGPLTITDTQYF | TGTGCCAGCAGCCCGCGGGGGCCCCTCACGATAACAGATACGCAGTATTTT
15 | TRBD2 | - | TRBJ2-5 | TRBV7-9 | CASTLEGTTQETQYF | TGTGCCAGCACTCTGGAGGGGACTACTCAAGAGACCCAGTACTTC
14 | TRBD2 | - | TRBJ2-3 | TRBV12-3/TRBV12-4 | CASSTGLAIDTQYF | TGTGCCAGCAGCACGGGACTAGCGATAGATACGCAGTATTTT
15 | TRBD1 | - | TRBJ1-5 | TRBV7-6 | CASSLTGQGNQPQHF | TGTGCCAGCAGCTTGACGGGACAGGGTAATCAGCCCCAGCATTTT